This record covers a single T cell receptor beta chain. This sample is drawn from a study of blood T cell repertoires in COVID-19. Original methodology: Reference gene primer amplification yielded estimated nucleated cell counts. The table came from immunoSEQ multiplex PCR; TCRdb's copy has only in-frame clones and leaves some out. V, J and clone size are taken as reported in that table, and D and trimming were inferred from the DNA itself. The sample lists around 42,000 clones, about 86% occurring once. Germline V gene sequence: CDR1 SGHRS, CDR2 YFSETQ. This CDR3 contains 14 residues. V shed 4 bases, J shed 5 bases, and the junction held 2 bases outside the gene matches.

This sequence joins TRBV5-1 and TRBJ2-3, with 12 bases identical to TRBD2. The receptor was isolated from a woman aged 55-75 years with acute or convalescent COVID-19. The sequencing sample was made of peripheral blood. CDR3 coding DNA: TGCGCCAGCAGCACGACTAGCGGGGGAGATACGCAGTATTTT. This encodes CASSTTSGGDTQYF.